The clone carrying this T cell receptor beta chain was picked up one time. This CDR3 has 17 amino acids. Original handling: Researchers report that nucleated cell counts were estimated from reference gene primer amplification. Sequencing used immunoSEQ multiplex PCR; TCRdb keeps in-frame clones, though not all of them. V and J calls and clone size are those listed in that table; D and trimming were worked out from the DNA. This sample has 50,000 to 55,000 clones, with about 87% found just once. The data are from a study of blood T cell repertoires in COVID-19. On the study more broadly: Sites in the United States, Italy and Spain provided acute and convalescent COVID-19 samples. Sources were T cells, B-cell-depleted T cells, or PBMCs; the material itself was cDNA or gDNA.

The specimen was peripheral blood. This TCR was recovered from a man aged 50 to 59 with acute or convalescent COVID-19. This chain links TRBV21-1 with TRBJ2-4; the D call TRBD2 from the table was never checked on the DNA. TRBV21-1 is shown as a pseudogene. The CDR3 DNA sequence: TGTGCCAGCAGCCCCCGGGGTCGCGGGAAGGACAAAAACATTCAGTACTTC. This translates into CASSPRGRGKDKNIQYF.